Listed below are T cell receptor beta chains from one sample, sequenced in a study of T cells in Graves' hyperthyroidism and ophthalmopathy. MiXCR was run by TCRdb on the multiplex PCR reads, yielding one entry per CDR3 protein. This sample has some 700,000 distinct CDR3 sequences, with 15% to 20% found just once. Sequencing used blood. The source of these receptors is a man between 45 and 60 years old with Graves' hyperthyroidism. Each CDR3 is given without its conserved first and last residue.

V	J	CDR3
TRBV3-1	TRBJ1-1	ASSQPLTRNTEAF
TRBV28	TRBJ1-5	ASSPGTGGRQPQH
TRBV28	TRBJ2-3	ASSLSPGLAGGSDTQY
TRBV7-9	TRBJ2-3	AINSVATTDTQY
TRBV25-1	TRBJ2-3	ASSEYILWEGPDTQY
TRBV7-3	TRBJ1-1	ASSSTPGQTEAF
TRBV28	TRBJ2-1	ASSYRGRYNEQF
TRBV20-1	TRBJ2-5	SASPSGWEATQY
TRBV6-6	TRBJ1-5	ASSYRSGSNQPQH
TRBV7-2	TRBJ1-2	ASSLDLGWGYT
TRBV10-3	TRBJ2-2	AISEGHRRQNTGELF
TRBV6-1	TRBJ2-7	AAEGPSSYEQY
TRBV2	TRBJ1-2	ASSRQASGYGYT
TRBV18	TRBJ2-7	ASSAVGQNYEQY
TRBV28	TRBJ2-3	ASSTSGRATPDTQY
TRBV27	TRBJ2-7	ASSLTGSGAYEQY
TRBV7-9	TRBJ1-5	ASSLASPRGYSNQPQH
TRBV27	TRBJ2-1	ASSSGPVNEQF
TRBV19	TRBJ1-1	ASSARGQTEAF
TRBV7-9	TRBJ2-5	ASSPNRGHQETQY
TRBV28	TRBJ1-1	ASSLSATGNTEAF
TRBV28	TRBJ1-1	ASKRSGQVEGEAF
TRBV5-1	TRBJ1-1	ASSLEGGMNTEAF
TRBV27	TRBJ1-6	ASSWRQGTIGSPLH
TRBV2	TRBJ2-2	ASSELVGRATGELF
TRBV20-1	TRBJ2-5	SARDIERQETQY
TRBV6-2/TRBV6-3	TRBJ2-3	ASIDGQFSTDTQY
TRBV28	TRBJ1-1	ASSQMVGGTEAF
TRBV18	TRBJ1-1	ASSPLTGGGDTEAF
TRBV10-2	TRBJ2-4	ASRDREENIQY
TRBV28	TRBJ1-3	ASSPGTVTGNTIY
TRBV30	TRBJ2-7	AITSGRALNSYEQY
TRBV7-2	TRBJ2-4	ASSEQDAKNIQY
TRBV28	TRBJ1-6	ASSSPGSPSNSPLH
TRBV2	TRBJ2-7	ASSEGTSGRLGYEQY
TRBV11-2	TRBJ2-6	ASSPVSQPANVLT
TRBV14	TRBJ2-6	ASSQTRTSQKRSGANVLT
TRBV10-3	TRBJ1-6	ATSEASGQGNSPLH
TRBV20-1	TRBJ2-7	SARDPVSGSYEQY
TRBV30	TRBJ1-1	AWNVLGRTNTEAF
TRBV29-1	TRBJ2-1	SVDPFEGQGLGEVKQF
TRBV29-1	TRBJ2-3	SVTRDSPRTDTQY
TRBV20-1	TRBJ2-3	STSWGASTDTQY
TRBV11-1	TRBJ2-5	ASSLSATLETQY
TRBV7-2	TRBJ2-5	ASSPRTSGSKTQY
TRBV7-9	TRBJ1-1	ASSSPQGLNTEAF